The clone carrying this TCR beta chain was seen ten or more times. Antigen specificity is unknown. The data were taken from a study of neurological immune-mediated disorders. Study outcomes and limitations: CDR3 amino acid sequences found in expanded clones were never shared across subjects, suggesting private repertoires in all groups. The level of TCR clonal expansion was highest in patients with HTLV-1-associated myelopathy and lowest in multiple sclerosis, where it fell below the level seen in healthy controls.

With 10-nucleotide random UMIs, 5'RACE was used to make the cDNA. TCRdb reprocessed the 5' RACE reads via MiXCR and lists one record per CDR3 protein. This table holds 50,000 or so distinct CDR3 sequences, 10% to 15% found once. The CDR3 is 15 amino acids. The germline gives CDR1 SGHTA, CDR2 FQGNSA. V lost 3 bases and J 2 bases, leaving 13 bases between the germline ends. Time point specified: longitudinal time-point 2. From 2 million PBMCs stored at -80 C, the unsorted libraries were generated. The rearrangement uses TRBV7-2 and TRBJ2-5; weak D call: TRBD1 (6 bases). The TCR sequence derives from a male donor with HTLV-1-associated myelopathy (HAM/TSP). Sequencing input: PBMCs. The CDR3 loop reads CASSFAGGGQETQYF. The CDR3 nucleotides are TGTGCCAGCAGCTTCGCTGGGGGCGGTCAAGAGACCCAGTACTTC.